This is a list of T cell receptor beta chains from one sample in a study of blood T cell repertoires in COVID-19. The data were produced by immunoSEQ multiplex PCR, yet TCRdb's version contains in-frame clones alone and is incomplete. The sample holds around 54,000 clones, 81% seen once. The sequenced sample was peripheral blood. These receptor sequences come from a woman aged 55-69 years with acute or convalescent COVID-19. Both conserved end residues are part of each CDR3. A D gene is named only where the DNA matches it firmly. Clone size is stated in some rows and not others, as once, few, many or a class when expanded.

TRBJ1-2 TRBV5-4 . . CASSLGQGLDGYTF TGTGCCAGCAGCTTGGGGCAGGGTTTAGACGGCTACACCTTC
TRBJ2-7 TRBV6-5 . TRBD2 CASSYASGAPYEQYF TGTGCCAGCAGTTATGCTAGCGGGGCTCCCTACGAGCAGTACTTC
TRBJ2-7 TRBV18 . TRBD2 CASSPGGSLANEQYF TGTGCCAGCTCACCGGGGGGGTCACTTGCTAACGAGCAGTACTTC
TRBJ1-2 TRBV28 . . CASSTDGLSGRGWGYTF TGTGCCAGCAGTACCGACGGACTGAGCGGGAGAGGGTGGGGCTACACCTTC
TRBJ1-5 TRBV7-8 . . CASSLGRLVTQPQHF TGTGCCAGCAGCTTAGGACGCCTCGTGACACAGCCCCAGCATTTT
TRBJ1-2 TRBV5-4 . . CASSLTGSYTF TGTGCCAGCAGCTTAACGGGGAGCTACACCTTC
TRBJ2-3 TRBV4-1 . . CASSQEGRTDTQYF TGCGCCAGCAGCCAGGAGGGCCGGACAGATACGCAGTATTTT
TRBJ1-1 TRBV5-6 few TRBD1 CASSLRGLTEAFF TGTGCCAGCAGCTTAAGGGGGCTTACTGAAGCTTTCTTT
TRBJ2-6 TRBV6-6 . . CASGGGGANVLTF TGTGCCAGCGGCGGTGGAGGGGCCAACGTCCTGACTTTC
TRBJ1-3 TRBV29-1 . . CSVQGFSNTIYF TGCAGCGTGCAGGGATTTTCGAACACCATATATTTT
TRBJ1-5 TRBV19 few TRBD1 CASKAETGKNQPQHF TGTGCCAGTAAGGCCGAGACAGGGAAAAATCAGCCCCAGCATTTT
TRBJ2-2 TRBV27 . . CASSLAGATGELFF TGTGCCAGCAGTTTAGCAGGGGCCACCGGGGAGCTGTTTTTT
TRBJ2-1 TRBV7-3 . TRBD2 CASSLGLAGGDEQFF TGTGCCAGCAGCTTAGGACTAGCGGGGGGTGATGAGCAGTTCTTC
TRBJ2-7 TRBV10-3 . . CAISESTGAYEQYF TGTGCCATCAGTGAGTCGACGGGTGCCTACGAGCAGTACTTC
TRBJ2-7 TRBV29-1 few TRBD2 CSVAAGGPYEQYF TGCAGCGTCGCCGCGGGAGGCCCCTACGAGCAGTACTTC
TRBJ1-1 TRBV3-1/TRBV3-2 . . CASSQVLLAGNTEAFF TGTGCCAGCAGCCAAGTACTCTTGGCAGGGAACACTGAAGCTTTCTTT
TRBJ1-6 TRBV7-3 . . CASSLTAGPNSPLHF TGTGCCAGCAGCTTAACAGCGGGGCCTAATTCACCCCTCCACTTT
TRBJ2-3 TRBV7-9 . TRBD2 CASSLEQASGRITDTQYF TGTGCCAGCAGCTTAGAACAGGCTAGCGGGCGAATCACAGATACGCAGTATTTT
TRBJ2-7 TRBV5-1 . . CASSLLSGPYEQYF TGCGCCAGCAGCTTGCTTAGCGGCCCTTACGAGCAGTACTTC
TRBJ1-1 TRBV29-1 . . CSFGQPNTEAFF TGCAGCTTCGGACAGCCGAACACTGAAGCTTTCTTT
TRBJ2-1 TRBV5-1 . . CASSLTVISYNEQFF TGCGCCAGCAGCTTGACAGTAATCTCCTACAATGAGCAGTTCTTC
TRBJ1-5 TRBV6-5 few . CAVLAELVSQPQHF TGTGCAGTACTTGCGGAGCTCGTAAGTCAGCCCCAGCATTTT
TRBJ1-4 TRBV18 . . CASSQTPRTTTNEKLFF TGTGCCAGCTCACAAACCCCGCGGACTACAACTAATGAAAAACTGTTTTTT
TRBJ1-1 TRBV7-8 . . CASSLRFTGERGNEAFF TGTGCCAGCAGTCTAAGGTTTACAGGCGAGCGCGGGAATGAAGCTTTCTTT
TRBJ1-5 TRBV6-1 . . CASSEAHSRYSNQPQHF TGTGCCAGCAGTGAAGCGCATTCCCGGTATAGCAATCAGCCCCAGCATTTT
TRBJ2-2 TRBV30 few TRBD2 CAWRDSGGPNTGELFF TGTGCCTGGAGGGATAGCGGGGGCCCGAACACCGGGGAGCTGTTTTTT
TRBJ2-7 TRBV7-2 . . CASSRLGGAPYEQYF TGTGCCAGCAGCCGTCTGGGCGGGGCCCCCTACGAGCAGTACTTC
TRBJ1-5 TRBV20-1 . . CSAGEAQPQHF TGCAGTGCCGGGGAGGCTCAGCCCCAGCATTTT
TRBJ1-2 TRBV7-2 . TRBD1 CASSLARGQVPLDTF TGTGCCAGCAGCTTAGCGCGGGGACAGGTTCCGTTAGACACCTTC
TRBJ1-1 TRBV10-3 once . CAISEVNEAFF TGTGCCATCAGTGAGGTAAATGAAGCTTTCTTT
TRBJ1-2 TRBV6-5 . . CASSYSGAYGYTF TGTGCCAGCAGTTACTCGGGGGCATATGGCTACACCTTC
TRBJ2-6 TRBV7-3 few TRBD1 CASSSRGQASGANVLTF TGTGCCAGCAGCTCGAGGGGACAGGCATCTGGGGCCAACGTCCTGACTTTC
TRBJ2-1 TRBV19 . TRBD2 CASSRAGDSYNEQFF TGTGCCAGTAGTAGAGCGGGAGACTCCTACAATGAGCAGTTCTTC
TRBJ1-3 TRBV5-1 . TRBD1 CASSQGEGGNTIYF TGCGCCAGCAGCCAGGGGGAAGGTGGAAACACCATATATTTT
TRBJ1-1 TRBV5-6 . . CASRPATAGAGTEAFF TGTGCCAGTCGACCCGCGACGGCAGGGGCTGGGACTGAAGCTTTCTTT
TRBJ1-5 TRBV5-6 once . CASSSRQVRYSNQPQHF TGTGCCAGCAGCTCCAGACAGGTCCGGTATAGCAATCAGCCCCAGCATTTT
TRBJ2-3 TRBV7-8 . . CASSPNGAFKYF TGTGCCAGCAGCCCCAATGGAGCCTTCAAGTATTTT
TRBJ1-2 TRBV7-9 . . CASSLGDRASHRGYGYTF TGTGCCAGCAGCTTAGGAGACCGGGCCTCTCATCGGGGCTATGGCTACACCTTC
TRBJ1-5 TRBV18 . . CASSPPNSNQPQHF TGTGCCAGCTCACCACCTAATAGCAATCAGCCCCAGCATTTT
TRBJ2-1 TRBV18 . . CASSPEALSYNEQFF TGTGCCAGCTCTCCCGAGGCGCTCTCCTACAATGAGCAGTTCTTC